This T cell receptor beta chain was sequenced during a study of blood T cell repertoires in COVID-19. Data came from immunoSEQ multiplex PCR; TCRdb stores just in-frame clones and leaves some out. Among 250,000 to 350,000 clones, 90% were seen once, and the ten largest hold approximately 4%. Material for sequencing was PBMCs or T cells enriched from blood (not recorded which). The TCR sequence derives from a woman aged 18-29 years with acute COVID-19.

The CDR3: CSAGAASGSWGAYEQYF. The CDR3, as DNA: TGCAGTGCTGGTGCAGCTAGCGGGAGTTGGGGAGCTTACGAGCAGTACTTC. The chain employs TRBV20-1 and TRBJ2-7; 10 bases agree with TRBD2. The CDR3 has 17 amino acids. With V trimmed by 5 bases and J by 4 bases, 17 bases remained unmatched. CDR1 and CDR2 from the germline V gene are DFQATT and SNEGSKA (reference sequence).